The entry below gives a single T cell receptor beta chain sequence along with its context. Study processing details: Quantification of nucleated cells was approximated via reference gene primer amplification. Clones were sequenced by immunoSEQ multiplex PCR, and TCRdb holds only the in-frame ones, with some missing. The D gene and trimming were derived from the DNA, and the V and J assignments and clone size from that table. The data show about 190,000 clones, about 91% seen once. This specimen comes from a study of blood T cell repertoires in COVID-19. For the study at large: Whether acute or convalescent, the COVID-19 samples came from the United States, Italy and Spain.

This CDR3 is 13 amino acids long. The germline V and J ends were trimmed by 6 bases and 1 base, with 9 bases remaining between them. CDR1 is LNHDA, CDR2 SQIVND, per germline (reference sequence). The receptor comes from a woman aged 30 to 39 with acute or convalescent COVID-19. This chain links TRBV19 with TRBJ1-1; tentative D call: TRBD1 (5 bases). The sequenced sample consisted of peripheral blood. CDR3 in amino acids: CASREDRNTEAFF. The CDR3 bases are TGTGCCAGTAGGGAAGACAGGAACACTGAAGCTTTCTTT.